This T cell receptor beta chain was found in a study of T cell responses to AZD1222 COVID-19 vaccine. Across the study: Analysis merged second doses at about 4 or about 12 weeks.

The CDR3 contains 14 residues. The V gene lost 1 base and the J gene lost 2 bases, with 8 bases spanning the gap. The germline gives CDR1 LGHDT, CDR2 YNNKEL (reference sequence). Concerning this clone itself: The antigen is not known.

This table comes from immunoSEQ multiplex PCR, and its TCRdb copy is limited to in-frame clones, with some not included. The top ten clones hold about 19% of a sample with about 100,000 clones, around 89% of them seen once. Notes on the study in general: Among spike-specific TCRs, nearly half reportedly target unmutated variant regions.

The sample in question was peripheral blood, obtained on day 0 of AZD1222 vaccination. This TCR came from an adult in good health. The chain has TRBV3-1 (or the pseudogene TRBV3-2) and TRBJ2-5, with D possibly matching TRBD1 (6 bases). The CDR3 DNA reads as TGTGCCAGCAGCCAAGGGACAGCACAAGAGACCCAGTACTTC. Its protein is CASSQGTAQETQYF.